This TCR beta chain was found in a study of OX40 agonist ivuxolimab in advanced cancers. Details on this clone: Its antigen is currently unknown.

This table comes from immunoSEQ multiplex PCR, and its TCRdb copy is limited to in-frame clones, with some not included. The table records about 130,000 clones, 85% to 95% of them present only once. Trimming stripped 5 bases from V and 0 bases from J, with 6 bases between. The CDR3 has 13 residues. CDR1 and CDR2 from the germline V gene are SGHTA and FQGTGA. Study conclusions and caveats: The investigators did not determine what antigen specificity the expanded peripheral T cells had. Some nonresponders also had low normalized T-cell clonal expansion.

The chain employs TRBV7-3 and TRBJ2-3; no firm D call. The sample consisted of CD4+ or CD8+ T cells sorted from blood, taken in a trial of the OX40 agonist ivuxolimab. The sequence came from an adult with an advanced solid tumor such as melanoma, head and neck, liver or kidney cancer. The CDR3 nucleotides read TGTGCCAGCAGCGCCTCTAGCACAGATACGCAGTATTTT. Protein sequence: CASSASSTDTQYF.